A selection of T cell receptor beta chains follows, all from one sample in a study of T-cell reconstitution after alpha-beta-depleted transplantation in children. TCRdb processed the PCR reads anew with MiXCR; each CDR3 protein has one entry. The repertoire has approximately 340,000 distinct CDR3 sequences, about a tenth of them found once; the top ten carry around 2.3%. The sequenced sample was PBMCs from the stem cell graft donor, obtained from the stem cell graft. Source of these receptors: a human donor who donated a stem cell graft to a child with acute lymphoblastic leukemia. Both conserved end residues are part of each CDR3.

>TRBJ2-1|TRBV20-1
CSAVFVGYRPYNEQFF
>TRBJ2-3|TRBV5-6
CASRTGTSYTDTQYF
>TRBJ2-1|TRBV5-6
CASSFGLADRNNEQFF
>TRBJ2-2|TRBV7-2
CASSLMRKNTGELFF
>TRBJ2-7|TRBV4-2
CASSQATGKPYEQYF
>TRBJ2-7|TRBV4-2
CASSPGLAAPYEQYF
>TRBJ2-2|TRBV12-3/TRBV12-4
CTYCPPDRGPNTGELFF
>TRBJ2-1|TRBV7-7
CASSPTSGRLNEQFF
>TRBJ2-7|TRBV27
CASSLGWAGTYEQYF
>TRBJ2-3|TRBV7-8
CASSTNPYTQYF
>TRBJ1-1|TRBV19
CASSEGGLRTEAFF
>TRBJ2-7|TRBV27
CASSFAGGSYEQYF
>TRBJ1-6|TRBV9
CASSVGIQGSYNSPLHF
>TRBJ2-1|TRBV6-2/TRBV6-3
CASSHYSLQDRGGLNEQFF
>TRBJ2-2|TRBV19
CASSIARLAANTGELFF
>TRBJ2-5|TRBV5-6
CASSFSRAGVVVQYF
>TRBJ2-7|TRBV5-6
CASSLSASDPYEQYF
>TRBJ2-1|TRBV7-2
CASSLTSGDCQFF
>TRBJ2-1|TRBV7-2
CASSLGWAYNEQFF
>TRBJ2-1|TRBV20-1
CSAREGPGGRNEQFF
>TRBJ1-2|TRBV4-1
CASSQDKTGTGGNYGYTF
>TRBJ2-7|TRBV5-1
CASSLGLLGEVGAEQYF
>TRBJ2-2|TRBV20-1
CSARDRWTSVRTGELFF
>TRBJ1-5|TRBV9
CASSPHPGLNQPQHF
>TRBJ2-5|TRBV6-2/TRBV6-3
CASSPSRGLATLRLYQETQYF
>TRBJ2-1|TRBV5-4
CASSLGVSGRAVVYNEQFF
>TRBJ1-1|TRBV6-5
CASSYGGSLRTEAFF
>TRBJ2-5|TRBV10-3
CAISADRGETQYF
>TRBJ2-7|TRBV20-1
CSAPRVGAYEQYF
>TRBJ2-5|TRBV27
CASSGHIQETQYF
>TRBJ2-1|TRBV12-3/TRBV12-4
CASSFHLGTSGRGNEQFF